The T cell receptor (beta chain) under discussion was sequenced for a study of tumor-infiltrating lymphocytes in primary liver carcinoma. Study in general: Aged between 30 and 69 years, the patients were men and women. Tumors, staged T1-T3 N0M0, spanned about 4.2 to 11 cm. Study-level results: Tumor region pairs outstripped tumor-adjacent and tumor-blood pairs in overlap.

Taking roughly 18-32 mg of unsorted bulk tissue, the authors co-extracted RNA and DNA. Patients underwent resection of primary liver carcinoma. Researchers generated TCR beta cDNA from about 450 ng of total RNA, relying on a constant-region primer. Three nested multiplex PCR rounds of slightly modified ARM-PCR generated TCR beta libraries. Investigators reported that the first two PCR rounds, at 10 cycles each, used TRBV1-TRBV30 forward primers with a C-beta reverse primer. TCRdb ran MiXCR on the multiplex PCR reads and lists one entry per CDR3 protein. The sample yields 75,000 to 80,000 distinct CDR3 sequences, approximately 62% seen once. In its sample, this clonotype was seen many times. Its antigen is not identified. Germline V gene data show CDR1 as SEHNR and CDR2 as FQNEAQ (reference sequence). The CDR3 is made up of 14 amino acids. The V end was cut by 4 bases, the J end by 0 bases, with 9 bases between.

The rearrangement links TRBV7-9 to TRBJ1-1; the D is unclear. Sequenced sample: tumor-adjacent normal liver tissue. The origin of this receptor is a middle-aged man with primary liver carcinoma and hepatitis B virus infection. CDR3 sequence (DNA): TGTGCCAGCAGCTCGCCGGGGATGAACACTGAAGCTTTCTTT. Its translation is CASSSPGMNTEAFF.